One and the same sample provided the 6 T cell receptor beta chains below, sequenced in a study of beta chain features in type 1 diabetes. The study's findings and limits: Across all four CD4+ subsets, people with type 1 diabetes showed modestly shorter TCRB CDR3s.

Reverse transcription of all isolated RNA meant that expressed TCRB transcripts were sequenced. Libraries were prepared by immunoSEQ multiplex PCR; TCRdb keeps only in-frame clonotypes and omits some of them. The table lists some 240,000 clones, around 15% of them singletons. These receptors' targets are unknown. The source material was naive CD4+ T cells from blood. These receptors all stem from a man aged 25 to 40 with type 1 diabetes.

The chain employs TRBV28 and TRBJ2-1, with unresolved D. The CDR3 is 13 residues long. V was clipped by 5 bases and J by 2 bases, with 7 bases between them. Germline V gives CDR1 MDHEN, CDR2 SYDVKM. CDR3 in amino acids: CASSQNTYNEQFF. In DNA, the CDR3 is TGTGCCAGCAGTCAGAACACCTACAATGAGCAGTTCTTC.

The rearrangement links TRBV9 to TRBJ2-1; 10 nucleotides agree with TRBD1. The CDR3 has 13 amino acids. Trimming took 2 bases from V and 7 from J; bases not matched to a gene: 0. CDR1 and CDR2 (germline): SGDLS, YYNGEE. As DNA, the CDR3 is TGTGCCAGCAGCGTGGACAGGGGGAATGAGCAGTTCTTC. Translating it yields CASSVDRGNEQFF.

This clone was recorded a few times. The CDR3 spells CSVGESNTEAFF. The DNA of the CDR3 is TGCAGCGTTGGAGAATCCAACACTGAAGCTTTCTTT. The chain uses TRBV29-1 and TRBJ1-1; no firm D call. V was cut by 4 bases and J by 2 bases, with 8 bases left in between. The CDR3 totals 12 residues. CDR1 and CDR2 (germline): SQVTM, ANQGSEA.

This chain links TRBV29-1 with TRBJ2-3; TRBD1 might be the D (6 bases). Trimming shortened V by 8 bases and J by 3 bases, and 15 bases separated the two germline ends. Germline V CDR1 and CDR2: SQVTM, ANQGSEA. This CDR3 is built from 13 residues. The CDR3 DNA reads TGCAGCTCGAGGGCGACAGGAACAGATACGCAGTATTTT. Amino acid sequence: CSSRATGTDTQYF.

The DNA of the CDR3 is TGTGCCAGCAGCTTTGGACAGGCAAATCAGCCCCAGCATTTT. It translates to CASSFGQANQPQHF. The gene calls are TRBV9 and TRBJ1-5; 7 bases agree with TRBD1. The V gene end was trimmed by 4 bases and the J gene end by 4 bases; junction bases not matched to a gene: 5. The CDR3 totals 14 residues. Germline values: CDR1 SGDLS, CDR2 YYNGEE.

In its sample, this clone was seen a few times. This chain uses TRBV5-4 with TRBJ2-4, with D perhaps matching TRBD2 (5 bases). The V and J ends lost 4 bases and 2 bases respectively, with 10 bases between them. This CDR3 has 14 amino acids. Germline values: CDR1 SGHNT, CDR2 YYREEE (reference sequence). The CDR3: CASSPDYSKNIQYF. As DNA, the CDR3 is TGTGCCAGCAGCCCAGACTACTCCAAAAACATTCAGTACTTC.